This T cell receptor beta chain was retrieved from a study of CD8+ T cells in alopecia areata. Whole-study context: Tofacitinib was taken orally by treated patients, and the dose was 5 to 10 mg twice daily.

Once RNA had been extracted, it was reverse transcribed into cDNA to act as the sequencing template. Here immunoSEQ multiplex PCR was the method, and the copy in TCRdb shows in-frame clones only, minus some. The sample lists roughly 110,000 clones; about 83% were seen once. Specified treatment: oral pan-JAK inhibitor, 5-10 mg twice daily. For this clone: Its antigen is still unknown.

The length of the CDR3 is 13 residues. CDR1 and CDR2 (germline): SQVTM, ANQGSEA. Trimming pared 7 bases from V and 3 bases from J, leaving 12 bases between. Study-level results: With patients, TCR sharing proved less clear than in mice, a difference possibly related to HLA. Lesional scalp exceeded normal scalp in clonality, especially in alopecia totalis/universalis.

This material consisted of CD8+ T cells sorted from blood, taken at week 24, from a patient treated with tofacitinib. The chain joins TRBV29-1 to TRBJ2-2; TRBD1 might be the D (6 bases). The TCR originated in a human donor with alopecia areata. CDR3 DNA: TGCAGCGCCGAAGGGGGATACACCGGGGAGCTGTTTTTT. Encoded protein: CSAEGGYTGELFF.